These 26 T cell receptor beta chains were sequenced from one sample in a study of CD8 T cell repertoires and HIV-1 epitope variants. The table came from immunoSEQ multiplex PCR; TCRdb's copy has only in-frame clones and leaves some out. The profile covers about 5,600 clones, with 55% to 75% appearing a single time and 40% to 50% taken by the ten largest. No antigen has been assigned to these receptors. The specimen sequenced was cultured CD8+ T cells derived from PBMCs. These receptors originate from a male donor with HIV.

The rearrangement links TRBV2 to TRBJ1-3; no reliable D call. V shed 1 base and J shed 4 bases, with 8 bases lying between them. The CDR3 is 14 amino acids. The germline CDR1 and CDR2 sequences are SNHLY and FYNNEI. The CDR3 loop is CASSEESLGNTIYF. In nucleotides, the CDR3 is TGTGCCAGCAGTGAAGAGAGCCTAGGAAACACCATATATTTT.

This chain links TRBV11-2 with TRBJ2-3; 9 bases agree with TRBD1. The germline CDR1 and CDR2 sequences are SGHAT and FQNNGV. With V trimmed by 5 bases and J by 6 bases, 15 bases remained unmatched. The CDR3 sequence is 17 residues long. This CDR3 reads CASSLIREDRGGDTQYF. Here the CDR3 DNA reads TGTGCCAGCAGCCTTATTAGAGAGGACAGGGGCGGGGATACGCAGTATTTT.

The V and J genes are TRBV7-2 and TRBJ2-1; 8 nucleotides agree with TRBD2. Trimming removed 5 bases from V and 9 bases from J; junction bases left unmatched: 6. The CDR3 totals 13 residues. From germline, CDR1 is SGHTA and CDR2 FQGNSA. The CDR3 protein is CASSPLGGGEQFF. The CDR3 DNA reads TGTGCCAGCAGCCCCCTCGGGGGGGGTGAGCAGTTCTTC.

The genes are TRBV19 and TRBJ1-1; possibly TRBD1 for D (5 bases). The CDR3 runs 14 residues. V lost 4 bases, J lost 1 base, and 10 bases lay in between. The germline V gene encodes CDR1 LNHDA and CDR2 SQIVND (reference sequence). The CDR3 spells CASSTGIRNTEAFF. DNA for the CDR3: TGTGCCAGTAGTACAGGGATACGGAACACTGAAGCTTTCTTT.

This clone was seen a few times. The chain has TRBV5-6 and TRBJ1-6; D is possibly TRBD1 (6 bases). The length of the CDR3 is 16 residues. The ends were cut back, 4 bases at V and 9 bases at J, with 20 bases in the middle. The germline gives CDR1 SGHDT, CDR2 YYEEEE. CDR3 sequence reads: CASSEGTSYLTSPLHF. In nucleotides, the CDR3 is TGTGCCAGCAGCGAGGGGACATCCTACCTGACTTCACCCCTCCACTTT.

J is TRBJ2-5 and V is TRBV19; D ambiguous. The V gene lost 5 bases and the J gene lost 5 bases, with 6 bases spanning the gap. Per germline, CDR1 LNHDA and CDR2 SQIVND (reference sequence). The CDR3 covers 11 residues. Here the CDR3 reads CASSDRETQYF. For the CDR3, the DNA is TGTGCCAGTAGTGATCGGGAGACCCAGTACTTC.

The chain employs TRBV28 and TRBJ2-1; 7 bases agree with TRBD2. The ends lost 5 bases at V and 8 bases at J; junction bases unmatched: 12. Germline assignment: CDR1 MDHEN and CDR2 SYDVKM. The CDR3 length is 15 residues. In DNA, the CDR3 is TGTGCCAGCAGTGTGAGCGGGATCCTTTTCCATGAGCAGTTCTTC. It yields the protein CASSVSGILFHEQFF. The full variable domain, rest sourced from reference TRBV28 and TRBJ2-1, is DVKVTQSSRYLVKRTGEKVFLECVQDMDHENMFWYRQDPGLGLRLIYFSYDVKMKEKGDIPEGYSVSREKKERFSLILESASTNQTSMYLCASSVSGILFHEQFFGPGTRLTVL.

This chain joins TRBV9 and TRBJ2-2; no clear D gene. With 3 bases removed from V and 4 bases from J, the gap between germline ends came to 10 bases. The germline V gene encodes CDR1 SGDLS and CDR2 YYNGEE. The CDR3 runs 14 residues. The CDR3 spells CASSGPDPTGELFF. In DNA form, the CDR3 reads TGTGCCAGCAGCGGACCAGACCCCACCGGGGAGCTGTTTTTT.

V gene TRBV28 combines with J gene TRBJ2-1, with 10 bases that match TRBD1. The CDR3 has 14 residues. Trimming took 3 bases from V and 10 from J; bases not matched to a gene: 6. CDR1 is MDHEN, CDR2 SYDVKM, per germline. The chain's CDR3 is CASSLTGGEYEQFF. As DNA, the CDR3 is TGTGCCAGCAGTTTGACAGGGGGCGAATACGAGCAGTTCTTC.

The chain uses TRBV29-1 and TRBJ2-1, with TRBD2 as a possible D gene (5 bases). In germline, CDR1 is SQVTM, CDR2 ANQGSEA. The CDR3 contains 15 residues. V was cut by 0 bases and J by 3 bases, with 12 bases left in between. The CDR3 loop is CSVEELAGNYNEQFF. The CDR3 coding sequence is TGCAGCGTTGAAGAGTTGGCGGGTAACTACAATGAGCAGTTCTTC.

The chain links TRBV9 to TRBJ2-2; D call uncertain. V was cut by 4 bases and J by 1 base, with 5 bases left in between. Germline values: CDR1 SGDLS, CDR2 YYNGEE. The CDR3 covers 13 residues. CDR3 residues: CASSPENTGELFF. The CDR3 nucleotides read TGTGCCAGCAGCCCTGAGAACACCGGGGAGCTGTTTTTT.

Only a few counts were recorded for this clone. CDR3 in amino acids: CASSAGQGATEAFF. CDR3 bases: TGTGCCAGCAGCGCCGGACAGGGGGCCACTGAAGCTTTCTTT. The chain carries TRBV9 and TRBJ1-1, with 11 bases that match TRBD1. Per the germline V gene, CDR1 is SGDLS and CDR2 is YYNGEE. The CDR3 contains 14 residues. Trimming cost V 3 bases and J 4 bases; bases outside gene matches: 2.

The rearrangement links TRBV28 to TRBJ1-1, with a possible D match to TRBD1 (5 bases). The ends were cut back, 8 bases at V and 5 bases at J, with 12 bases in the middle. Germline CDR1 reads MDHEN; CDR2 reads SYDVKM. This CDR3 is built from 12 residues. The CDR3 loop reads CASARVGTEAFF. The CDR3 bases are TGTGCCAGCGCCAGGGTTGGGACTGAAGCTTTCTTT.

This clone was seen more than once but under ten times. The CDR3 loop reads CASSPVGAKAYEQYF. Here the CDR3 DNA reads TGTGCCAGCAGCCCTGTTGGGGCCAAAGCCTACGAGCAGTACTTC. The chain employs TRBV5-6 and TRBJ2-7; D might be TRBD1 (5 bases). V shed 4 bases and J shed 2 bases, with 16 bases lying between them. The CDR3 consists of 15 residues. The germline CDR1 and CDR2 sequences are SGHDT and YYEEEE.

This clone was counted a single time. This chain connects TRBV27 to TRBJ2-1; D is uncertain. This CDR3 is built from 13 residues. V was clipped by 4 bases and J by 10 bases, with 14 bases between them. Germline values: CDR1 MNHEY, CDR2 SMNVEV (reference sequence). The CDR3 spells CASSSSTGIEQFF. The DNA of the CDR3 is TGTGCCAGCAGTTCGTCCACTGGGATCGAGCAGTTCTTC.

This sequence joins TRBV5-6 and TRBJ2-2, with 7 nucleotides matching TRBD1. CDR1 and CDR2 from the germline V gene are SGHDT and YYEEEE. J was trimmed by 1 base and V by 4 bases; bases with no gene match: 4. This CDR3 is built from 15 residues. The CDR3 nucleotides are TGTGCCAGCAGCAGTCGACAGGGGAACACCGGGGAGCTGTTTTTT. It translates to CASSSRQGNTGELFF. Full variable domain (missing parts from reference TRBV5-6 and TRBJ2-2): DAGVTQSPTHLIKTRGQQVTLRCSPKSGHDTVSWYQQALGQGPQFIFQYYEEEERQRGNFPDRFSGHQFPNYSSELNVNALLLGDSALYLCASSSRQGNTGELFFGEGSRLTVL.

This clone was recorded once. The rearrangement uses TRBV19 and TRBJ2-1; 9 positions match TRBD1. This CDR3 region has 17 residues. Germline V gene data show CDR1 as LNHDA and CDR2 as SQIVND (reference sequence). V gave up 3 bases and J gave up 5 bases; unmatched junction bases: 11. As DNA, the CDR3 is TGTGCCAGTAGTATCACTCGCCTACAGGGGGCGGACAATGAGCAGTTCTTC. It specifies CASSITRLQGADNEQFF.

The chain recombines TRBV7-9 with TRBJ2-5; D gene unclear. V was trimmed by 2 bases and J by 8 bases, leaving 9 bases between them. CDR1 and CDR2 (germline): SEHNR, FQNEAQ (reference sequence). This CDR3 comprises 12 residues. The CDR3, as DNA: TGTGCCAGCAGCTTACCCCCCGACACCCAGTACTTC. This translates into CASSLPPDTQYF.

This clone was seen only once. V and J are TRBV6-6 and TRBJ2-4; D remains ambiguous. Trimming took off 4 bases at V and 1 base at J, with 11 bases between the two ends. Looked up from germline, CDR1 is MNHNY and CDR2 is SVGAGI (reference sequence). The length of the CDR3 is 15 residues. The CDR3 is CASSSPDRAKNIQYF. DNA of the CDR3: TGTGCCAGCAGTTCCCCCGATAGGGCCAAAAACATTCAGTACTTC.

The rearrangement joins TRBV5-1 to TRBJ2-1, with a weak D call TRBD1 (5 bases). This CDR3 contains 12 residues. The V and J ends lost 4 bases and 6 bases respectively, with 8 bases between them. The V gene's germline CDR1 is SGHRS and CDR2 YFSETQ. The chain's CDR3 is CASSVQGNEQFF. CDR3 DNA sequence: TGCGCCAGCAGCGTGCAGGGCAATGAGCAGTTCTTC.

The V gene is TRBV4-3, the J gene TRBJ2-3; the match to TRBD1 covers 7 bases. The CDR3 runs 15 residues. Germline values: CDR1 LGHNA, CDR2 YSLEER. V was pared by 0 bases and J by 4 bases, with 4 bases of the junction left unmatched. The CDR3 loop reads CASSQDRGLADTQYF. The CDR3 nucleotides read TGCGCCAGCAGCCAAGATAGGGGGCTTGCAGATACGCAGTATTTT.

In this sample, this clone turned up once. The CDR3 bases are TGTGCCAGCTGCAAGGGGATGGAAGAAGAGACCCAGTACTTC. It translates to CASCKGMEEETQYF. The chain employs TRBV21-1 and TRBJ2-5. TRBV21-1 is a documented pseudogene. This CDR3 has 14 residues.

The chain combines TRBV7-9 with TRBJ2-1; D is ambiguous. From germline, CDR1 is SEHNR and CDR2 FQNEAQ (reference sequence). Trimming removed 6 bases from V and 4 bases from J, with 13 bases in between. The CDR3 is made up of 14 amino acids. The CDR3 DNA reads TGTGCCAGCAGGCCCAATAGTGGGTACAATGAGCAGTTCTTC. This encodes CASRPNSGYNEQFF.

The rearrangement uses TRBV19 and TRBJ2-7; unclear D gene. The CDR3 contains 12 residues. The V and J ends lost 4 bases and 3 bases respectively, with 7 bases between them. Germline V CDR1 and CDR2: LNHDA, SQIVND (reference sequence). The CDR3 sequence is CASSTNSYEQYF. The CDR3 bases are TGTGCCAGTAGTACTAACAGCTACGAGCAGTACTTC.

This chain connects TRBV4-1 to TRBJ1-4; possibly TRBD1 for D (6 bases). The germline gives CDR1 MGHRA, CDR2 YSYEKL. The CDR3 extends over 16 amino acids. Trimming cost V 0 bases and J 5 bases, with 13 bases left between them. Written as DNA, the CDR3 is TGCGCCAGCAGCCAAGAGGGAGGGACATACAATGAAAAACTGTTTTTT. This translates into CASSQEGGTYNEKLFF.

V and J are TRBV5-8 and TRBJ1-5, with unresolved D. The germline gives CDR1 SGHTS, CDR2 YDEGEE. This CDR3 contains 12 residues. Between the trimmed V and J ends, which lost 4 bases and 3 bases, there was a span of 5 bases. CDR3 residues: CASSDHNQPQHF. The CDR3 DNA follows: TGTGCCAGCAGCGATCACAATCAGCCCCAGCATTTT.